This T cell receptor (beta chain) emerged from a study of vaccination and CD4 T cells after COVID-19. Germline V lookup: CDR1 DFQATT, CDR2 SNEGSKA (reference sequence). The CDR3 has 13 residues. V was cut by 0 bases and J by 8 bases, with 13 bases left in between. The study sequenced cultured CD4+ T cell DNA using the Oncomine TCR Beta short-read assay. TCRdb used MiXCR to reprocess the PCR reads, holding one entry per CDR3 protein. Counted here are 10,000 or so distinct CDR3 sequences, about 69% occurring once; the ten biggest clones make up approximately 9%. A note on this clonotype: As yet, its antigen is unknown.

The study's findings and limits: Investigators enrolled relatively few convalescent patients and included no early post-infection timepoints.

The treatment: roughly 10-day PBMC culture with coronavirus spike peptide pools or control peptides (ViraFEST assay). US Alpha, Beta and Delta variants postdated the positive PCR dates, which ran from March to December 2020. The gene calls are TRBV20-1 and TRBJ1-1, with D uncertain. This TCR derives from a human donor who had recovered from COVID-19. Sequenced input: CD4+ T cells from blood, cultured in vitro. In DNA form, the CDR3 reads TGCAGTGCTAGAGATCCAGACGTGATAGAAGCTTTCTTT. It is translated as CSARDPDVIEAFF.